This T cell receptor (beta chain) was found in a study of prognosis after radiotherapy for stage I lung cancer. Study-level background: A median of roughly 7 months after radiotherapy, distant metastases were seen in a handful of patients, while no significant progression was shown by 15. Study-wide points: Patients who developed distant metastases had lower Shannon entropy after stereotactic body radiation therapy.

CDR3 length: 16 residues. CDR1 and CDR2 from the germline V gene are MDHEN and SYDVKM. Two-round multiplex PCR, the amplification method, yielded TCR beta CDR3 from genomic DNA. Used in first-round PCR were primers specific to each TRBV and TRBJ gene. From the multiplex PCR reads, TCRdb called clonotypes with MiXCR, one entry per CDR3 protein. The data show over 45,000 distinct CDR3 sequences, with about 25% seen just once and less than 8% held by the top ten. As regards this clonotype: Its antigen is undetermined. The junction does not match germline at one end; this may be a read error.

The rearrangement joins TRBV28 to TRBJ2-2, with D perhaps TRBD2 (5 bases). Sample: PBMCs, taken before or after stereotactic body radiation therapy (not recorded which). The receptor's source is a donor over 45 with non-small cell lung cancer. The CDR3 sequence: CASSSPGVLNTWELFF. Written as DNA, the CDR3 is TGTGCCAGCAGCTCCCCCGGGGTGCTCAACACCTGGGAGCTGTTTTTT.